The TCR beta chain described here comes from a study of T cell responses to AZD1222 COVID-19 vaccine. Whole-study findings and limits: White British people made up most donors, females outnumbered males, and clonal diversity was possibly underestimated. Spike-specific TCRs gained breadth and depth after people received two AZD1222 doses.

As regards this clone: What it binds is not known.

CDR1 is MGHRA, CDR2 YSYEKL, per germline. The CDR3 contains 15 residues. V lost 2 bases, J lost 0 bases, and 3 bases stayed unmatched. Method: immunoSEQ multiplex PCR; TCRdb's copy keeps in-frame clones and lacks some. The sample records around 92,000 clones, roughly 93% being singletons. This TCR was recovered from an adult in good health. Sequences were derived from peripheral blood, sampled on day 0 of AZD1222 vaccination. The chain recombines TRBV4-1 with TRBJ1-1; 7 positions match TRBD1. DNA for the CDR3: TGCGCCAGCAGCCAATCGACAGGGATGAACACTGAAGCTTTCTTT. Translating it yields CASSQSTGMNTEAFF.